Described below is a single T cell receptor (beta chain) sequence and its context. This entry is derived from a study of cytomegalovirus exposure and HLA in healthy donors. Primers: 60 Vbeta forward and 13 Jbeta reverse. Assay used: immunoSEQ multiplex PCR; TCRdb lists only in-frame clones, some missing. The sample yields about 190,000 clones, 60% to 80% seen once. The length of the CDR3 is 13 residues. V was shortened by 6 bases and J by 6 bases, with 11 bases between the two germline ends. Germline values: CDR1 SSHAT, CDR2 FNYEAQ (reference sequence). The chain recombines TRBV7-7 with TRBJ2-2, with D perhaps TRBD2 (6 bases). This TCR came from a woman in her twenties or thirties in good health and CMV-seropositive. The sample taken for sequencing was PBMCs. In DNA form, the CDR3 reads TGTGCCAGCAGTTCGGGAGCATCCGGGGAGCTGTTTTTT. This sequence encodes CASSSGASGELFF.